This TCR beta chain derives from a study of neurological immune-mediated disorders (dated by TCRdb to 2018 to 2020). Some background on the complete study: Among the 35 or so multiple sclerosis patients, roughly 31 had relapsing-remitting MS and 3 had secondary progressive MS. The cohort was made up of about 65 subjects, consisting of roughly 14 HAM/TSP patients, about 34 multiple sclerosis patients and about 20 healthy controls. Peripheral blood TCR-beta repertoires from patients with HTLV-I-associated myelopathy (HAM/TSP), patients with multiple sclerosis, and healthy controls were compared in the study using UMI-based sequencing. Alongside PBMC samples, the set of some 97 TCR-beta libraries contained longitudinal samples, technical triplicates, and paired CD4+ and CD8+ T-cell subsets that had been sorted. General conclusions and limits of the study: Phylogenetic analysis grouped repertoires from 18 of 34 MS patients into a cluster of related CDR3 sequences, suggesting a possible repertoire-level signature. The MS cluster showed no association with clinical or MRI features, and the authors stated that larger cohorts are needed. TCR clonal expansion was greatest in HAM/TSP patients and smallest in MS patients, who ranked below even healthy controls. Expanded clones from different subjects shared no identical CDR3 amino acid sequences, which suggests that TCR-beta repertoires were private in all groups.

This clonotype has ten or more counts. The antigen it binds to is not known. Per-nucleotide qualities are absent, and no much larger clonotype sits a single base away. For unsorted PBMC libraries, 2 million PBMCs were used after storage in RNAlater at -80 degrees C until RNA extraction. Multiple sclerosis patients were enrolled in a US clinical protocol evaluating disease progression by magnetic resonance imaging. Peripheral blood was subjected to Ficoll-Hypaque density gradient centrifugation to isolate PBMCs, which were then cryopreserved in liquid nitrogen. V is trimmed back by 4 bases and J by 5 bases, and the junction contains 8 bases that no gene match accounts for. According to the germline V gene, CDR1 reads SQVTM and CDR2 reads ANQGSEA. From its cysteine to its phenylalanine, the CDR3 spans 13 amino acids. The only DNA kept is the CDR3, 39 bases in frame from the first base. cDNA was synthesized by template-switch 5'RACE using a primer with a 10-nucleotide random unique molecular identifier that tagged each TCR transcript. Every sequencing run covered 15-18 subjects and yielded more than 180 million TCR-beta sequences. The RNeasy kit was used to extract total RNA. The KAPA Real-time Library Amplification kit was used to amplify TCR-beta VDJ regions with primers targeting the TCR constant region and the 5'RACE anchor. Sample indexes and Illumina adaptors were added in a first PCR, after which library yield was increased in a second PCR. After purification with Ampure beads, the TCR product of roughly 650 bp was size-selected on a 2% E-gel SizeSelection system. Before pooling, libraries had their quality checked on a Bioanalyzer, their concentration measured with Qubit, and their quantity determined with the Kapa Library Quantification kit. An Illumina HiSeq 2500 sequenced the libraries paired-end 2 x 150 bp. To increase sequence diversity, about 25-31% phiX was spiked into each library pool. Regarding the original processing steps: Quality-filtered reads were processed with the UMI-based MiGEC pipeline, which removed over 75% of raw TCR sequences during error correction. IMGT germline references were used for alignment of VDJ genes, and clonotypes were defined by a unique CDR3 amino acid sequence together with V-J genes. Clonal expansion, Shannon diversity and CDR3 relatedness (CalcPairwiseDistances, ClusterSamples) were evaluated with VDJtools, and phylogenetic trees were built with CLCbio workbench. Expanded clones were defined as having at least 8 unique UMIs, based on coefficient-of-variation modelling across technical triplicates. TCRdb reprocessed the public reads (quality trimming at Q25 with fastp, clone calling with MiXCR) and kept in-frame beta chains. Every distinct CDR3 protein forms one entry, paired with its most common genes and DNA. TCRdb, rather than the study authors, made the V and J calls. Recorded for this sample are roughly 100,000 distinct CDR3 sequences; about 3.8% of them occurred a single time. 6% of the sample lies in the top ten.

The chain couples TRBV29-1 to TRBJ2-7; 7 bases in the middle match TRBD2. The clonotype was recovered from a woman between 18 and 30 years old with multiple sclerosis. Sequencing was carried out using PBMCs. This receptor carries the CDR3 CSVAAGVPHEQYF. The nucleotides are TGCAGCGTTGCGGCGGGAGTCCCCCACGAGCAGTACTTC.